This T cell receptor beta chain emerged from a study of blood T cell repertoires in COVID-19. The wider study: The United States, Italy and Spain were the sources of the acute and convalescent COVID-19 samples.

The data were produced by immunoSEQ multiplex PCR, yet TCRdb's version contains in-frame clones alone and is incomplete. The profile shows around 65,000 clones, around 80% of them singletons. The clonotype was recovered from a human donor in a cohort sampled during active COVID-19. Sequencing was carried out using peripheral blood.

The CDR3 DNA is TGTGCCAGCAGTGACTCAGCGGGGGACTACAATGAGCAGTTCTTC. Its protein is CASSDSAGDYNEQFF. The rearrangement joins TRBV6-4 to TRBJ2-1, with 8 bases fitting TRBD2. Germline V gives CDR1 MRHNA, CDR2 SNTAGT. This CDR3 comprises 15 residues. Trimming removed 0 bases from V and 3 bases from J; junction bases left unmatched: 1.